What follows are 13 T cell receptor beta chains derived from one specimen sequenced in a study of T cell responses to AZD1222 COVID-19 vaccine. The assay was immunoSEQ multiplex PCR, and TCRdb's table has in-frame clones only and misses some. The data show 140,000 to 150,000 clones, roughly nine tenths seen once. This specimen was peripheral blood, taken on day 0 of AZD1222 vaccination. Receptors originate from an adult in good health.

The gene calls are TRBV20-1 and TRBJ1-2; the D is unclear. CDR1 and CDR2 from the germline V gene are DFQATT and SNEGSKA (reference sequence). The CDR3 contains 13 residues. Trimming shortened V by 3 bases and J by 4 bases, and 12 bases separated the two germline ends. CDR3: CSASIPRVYGYTF. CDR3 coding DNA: TGCAGTGCTAGTATCCCTCGGGTCTATGGCTACACCTTC.

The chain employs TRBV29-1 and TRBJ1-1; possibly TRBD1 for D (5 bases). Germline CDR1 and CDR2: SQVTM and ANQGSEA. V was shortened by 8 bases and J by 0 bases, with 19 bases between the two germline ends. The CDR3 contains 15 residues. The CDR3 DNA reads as TGCAGCTCGAACGGGGCAACAGCAATGAACACTGAAGCTTTCTTT. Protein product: CSSNGATAMNTEAFF.

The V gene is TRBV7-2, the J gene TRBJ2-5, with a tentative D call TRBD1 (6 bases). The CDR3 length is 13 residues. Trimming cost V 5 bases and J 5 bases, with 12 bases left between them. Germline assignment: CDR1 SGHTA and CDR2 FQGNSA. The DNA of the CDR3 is TGTGCCAGCAGCAAGAACAGGGTTGAGACCCAGTACTTC. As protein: CASSKNRVETQYF.

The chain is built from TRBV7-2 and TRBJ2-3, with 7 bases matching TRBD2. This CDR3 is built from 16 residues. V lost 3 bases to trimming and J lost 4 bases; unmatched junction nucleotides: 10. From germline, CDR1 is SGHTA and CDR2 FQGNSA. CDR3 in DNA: TGTGCCAGCAGCTTTACGGGCGGGAGTGCCCCAGATACGCAGTATTTT. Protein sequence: CASSFTGGSAPDTQYF. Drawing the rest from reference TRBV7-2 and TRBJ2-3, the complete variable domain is GAGVSQSPSNKVTEKGKDVELRCDPISGHTALYWYRQSLGQGLEFLIYFQGNSAPDKSGLPSDRFSAERTGGSVSTLTIQRTQQEDSAVYLCASSFTGGSAPDTQYFGPGTRLTVL.

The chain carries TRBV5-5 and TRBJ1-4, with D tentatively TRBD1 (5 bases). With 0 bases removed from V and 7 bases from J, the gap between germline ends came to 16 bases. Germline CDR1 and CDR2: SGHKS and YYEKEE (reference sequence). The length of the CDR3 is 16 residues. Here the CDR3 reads CASSLAVGGSGEKLFF. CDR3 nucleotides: TGTGCCAGCAGCTTGGCCGTGGGGGGATCAGGTGAAAAACTGTTTTTT.

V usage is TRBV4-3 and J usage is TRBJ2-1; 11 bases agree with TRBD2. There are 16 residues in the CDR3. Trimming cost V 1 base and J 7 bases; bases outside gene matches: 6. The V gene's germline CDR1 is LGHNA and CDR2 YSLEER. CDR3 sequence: CASSQALAGVGNEQFF. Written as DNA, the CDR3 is TGCGCCAGCAGCCAAGCACTAGCGGGAGTAGGAAATGAGCAGTTCTTC.

CDR3 sequence: CASRPGTANEKLFF. The CDR3 DNA is TGTGCCAGCAGGCCCGGGACCGCTAATGAAAAACTGTTTTTT. The V call is TRBV7-2, the J call TRBJ1-4, with TRBD1 as a possible D gene (5 bases). Germline V CDR1 and CDR2: SGHTA, FQGNSA. V was shortened by 6 bases and J by 3 bases, with 11 bases between the two germline ends. This CDR3 spans 14 amino acids.

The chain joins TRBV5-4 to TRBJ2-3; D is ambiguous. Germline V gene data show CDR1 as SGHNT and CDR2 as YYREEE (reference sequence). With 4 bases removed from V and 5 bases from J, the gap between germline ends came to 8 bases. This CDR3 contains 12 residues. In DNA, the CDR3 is TGTGCCAGCAGCCCAACTTTAGATACGCAGTATTTT. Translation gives CASSPTLDTQYF.

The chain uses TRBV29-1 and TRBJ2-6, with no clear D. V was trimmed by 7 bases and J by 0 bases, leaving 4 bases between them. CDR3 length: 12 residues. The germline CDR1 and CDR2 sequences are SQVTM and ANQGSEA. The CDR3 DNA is TGCAGCGCCAACTCTGGGGCCAACGTCCTGACTTTC. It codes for CSANSGANVLTF.

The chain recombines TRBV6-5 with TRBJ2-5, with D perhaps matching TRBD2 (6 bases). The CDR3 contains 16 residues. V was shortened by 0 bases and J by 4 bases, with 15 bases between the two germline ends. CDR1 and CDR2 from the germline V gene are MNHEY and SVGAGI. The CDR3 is CASSYSAGSGSETQYF. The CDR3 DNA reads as TGTGCCAGCAGTTACTCGGCGGGATCTGGGTCAGAGACCCAGTACTTC.

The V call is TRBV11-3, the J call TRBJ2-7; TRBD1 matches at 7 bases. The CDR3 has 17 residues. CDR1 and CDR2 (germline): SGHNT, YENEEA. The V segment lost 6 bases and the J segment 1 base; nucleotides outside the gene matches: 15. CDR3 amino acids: CASRGVKTGYASYEQYF. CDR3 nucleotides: TGTGCCAGCAGAGGGGTAAAGACAGGGTACGCGTCCTACGAGCAGTACTTC.

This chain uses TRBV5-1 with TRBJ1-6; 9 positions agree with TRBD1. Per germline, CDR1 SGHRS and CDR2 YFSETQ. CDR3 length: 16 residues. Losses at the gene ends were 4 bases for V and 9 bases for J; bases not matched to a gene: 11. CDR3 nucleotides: TGCGCCAGCAGCCAACTATCGACAGGGGGGGTTTCACCCCTCCACTTT. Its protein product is CASSQLSTGGVSPLHF. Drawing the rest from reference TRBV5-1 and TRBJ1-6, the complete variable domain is KAGVTQTPRYLIKTRGQQVTLSCSPISGHRSVSWYQQTPGQGLQFLFEYFSETQRNKGNFPGRFSGRQFSNSRSEMNVSTLELGDSALYLCASSQLSTGGVSPLHFGNGTRLTVT.

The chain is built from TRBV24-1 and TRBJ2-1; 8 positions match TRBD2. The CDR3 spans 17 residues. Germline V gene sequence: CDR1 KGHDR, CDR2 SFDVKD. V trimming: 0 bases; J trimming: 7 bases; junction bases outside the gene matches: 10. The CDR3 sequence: CATSDLRPGLEENEQFF. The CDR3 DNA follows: TGTGCCACCAGTGATTTGCGACCGGGACTAGAAGAGAATGAGCAGTTCTTC.